One sample yielded the 26 T cell receptor beta chains listed below, sequenced in a study of blood T cell repertoires in COVID-19. Libraries were prepared by immunoSEQ multiplex PCR; TCRdb keeps only in-frame clonotypes and omits some of them. This sample yields almost 90,000 clones, of which 80% to 95% are seen a single time; 6.5% to 8.5% belongs to the top ten. The sequencing sample was made of peripheral blood. Receptors were obtained from a man in his late teens or twenties with COVID-19, enrolled during active disease.

In its sample, this clone was seen a few times. J is TRBJ2-2 and V is TRBV27; D is uncertain. The V gene lost 2 bases and the J gene lost 3 bases, with 4 bases spanning the gap. The germline V gene encodes CDR1 MNHEY and CDR2 SMNVEV (reference sequence). The CDR3 consists of 13 residues. Here the CDR3 reads CASSLGDTGELFF. In nucleotides, the CDR3 is TGTGCCAGCAGTTTAGGAGACACCGGGGAGCTGTTTTTT.

The genes are TRBV12-3 or TRBV12-4 and TRBJ1-1; a weak D match, TRBD1 (6 bases). The CDR3 contains 13 residues. V was clipped by 3 bases and J by 4 bases, with 9 bases between them. CDR3 DNA sequence: TGTGCCAGCAGTTTTGGGGGCGGCACTGAAGCTTTCTTT. Amino acid sequence: CASSFGGGTEAFF.

The CDR3 reads CASSRDSGNQPQHF. Here the CDR3 DNA reads TGTGCCAGCTCTCGGGACAGTGGGAATCAGCCCCAGCATTTT. The chain uses TRBV28 and TRBJ1-5; 7 bases are a match to TRBD1. The J segment lost 4 bases and the V segment lost 8 bases, leaving 8 bases of the junction unmatched. The CDR3 sequence is 14 residues long. Germline V gene data show CDR1 as MDHEN and CDR2 as SYDVKM.

The rearrangement uses TRBV3-1 (or the pseudogene TRBV3-2) and TRBJ2-7; maybe TRBD2 (6 bases). Trimming left V 0 bases short and J 3 bases short, with 18 bases between. The CDR3 runs to 17 residues. The germline V gene has CDR1 LGHDT and CDR2 YNNKEL (reference sequence). CDR3 residues: CASSQDLGGWGFYEQYF. The CDR3 region has the DNA TGTGCCAGCAGCCAAGATCTGGGAGGTTGGGGCTTCTACGAGCAGTACTTC.

The rearrangement links TRBV4-3 to TRBJ2-1; TRBD2 aligns across 8 bases. There are 15 residues in the CDR3. V gave up 1 base and J gave up 5 bases; unmatched junction bases: 4. The germline V gene has CDR1 LGHNA and CDR2 YSLEER. The CDR3 sequence is CASSQGYGRDNEQFF. The CDR3 DNA reads TGCGCCAGCAGCCAAGGGTACGGGAGGGACAATGAGCAGTTCTTC.

In the case of this clone: The junction shows a germline mismatch at one end, possibly a read error. This chain connects TRBV30 to TRBJ2-7, with TRBD1 matching 7 bases. The CDR3 covers 12 residues. CDR1 and CDR2 from the germline V gene are GTSNPN and SVGIG (reference sequence). CDR3 coding DNA: TGTGCCTGGTCTTCCGGTATCACAGGGGTCAACTTC. It is translated as CAWSSGITGVNF.

V is TRBV5-5 and J is TRBJ1-3, with D possibly matching TRBD1 (6 bases). V was pared by 2 bases and J by 3 bases, with 12 bases between. CDR1 is SGHKS, CDR2 YYEKEE, per germline (reference sequence). CDR3 length equals 15 residues. Here the CDR3 reads CASSLGGLHGNTIYF. The CDR3 nucleotides read TGTGCCAGCAGCTTAGGGGGATTGCATGGAAACACCATATATTTT. Full variable domain (outside the CDR3, taken from reference TRBV5-5 and TRBJ1-3): DAGVTQSPTHLIKTRGQQVTLRCSPISGHKSVSWYQQVLGQGPQFIFQYYEKEERGRGNFPDRFSARQFPNYSSELNVNALLLGDSALYLCASSLGGLHGNTIYFGEGSWLTVV.

The rearrangement uses TRBV4-1 and TRBJ2-7, with 11 bases that match TRBD2. The CDR3 is 14 residues long. Losses at the gene ends were 4 bases for V and 2 bases for J; bases not matched to a gene: 1. Germline assignment: CDR1 MGHRA and CDR2 YSYEKL. CDR3 amino acids: CASSPGLAAYEQYF. The DNA for the CDR3 is TGCGCCAGCAGCCCGGGACTAGCGGCCTACGAGCAGTACTTC.

The chain combines TRBV7-2 with TRBJ1-5; TRBD1 aligns across 7 bases. The CDR3 consists of 16 residues. Germline V gene lookup returns CDR1 SGHTA and CDR2 FQGNSA. V shed 6 bases, J shed 0 bases, and the junction held 8 bases outside the gene matches. Here the CDR3 reads CASSYKGQYSNQPQHF. CDR3 in DNA: TGTGCCAGCAGTTATAAGGGACAGTATAGCAATCAGCCCCAGCATTTT.

The chain couples TRBV10-3 to TRBJ2-1; 9 bases fit TRBD2. This CDR3 is 13 amino acids long. Germline V gene lookup returns CDR1 ENHRY and CDR2 SYGVKD. The V segment lost 7 bases and the J segment 2 bases; nucleotides outside the gene matches: 0. The chain's CDR3 is CAITSGTYNEQFF. The CDR3 DNA is TGTGCCATCACTAGCGGGACCTACAATGAGCAGTTCTTC.

The gene calls are TRBV4-1 and TRBJ2-5; the match to TRBD1 covers 10 bases. Germline V gene lookup returns CDR1 MGHRA and CDR2 YSYEKL. The CDR3 runs 17 residues. V gave up 2 bases and J gave up 5 bases; unmatched junction bases: 11. The CDR3 region is CASSQLDRGRVRETQYF. The CDR3 nucleotides read TGCGCCAGCAGCCAACTTGACAGGGGGCGAGTCAGGGAGACCCAGTACTTC.

The rearrangement links TRBV18 to TRBJ1-2, with TRBD1 as a possible D gene (5 bases). Germline-derived CDR1 and CDR2 are KGHSH and LQKENI. V shed 0 bases and J shed 6 bases, with 20 bases lying between them. This CDR3 is 17 amino acids long. The CDR3 DNA follows: TGTGCCAGCTCACCACCGGAATCTTATCCAGGGCTAGATGGCTACACCTTC. Translation: CASSPPESYPGLDGYTF.

This clone occurred once. V is TRBV11-2 and J is TRBJ1-5; TRBD1 matches at 10 bases. This CDR3 comprises 14 residues. CDR1 and CDR2 (germline): SGHAT, FQNNGV. After removal of 3 bases from V and 6 bases from J, the junction contained 2 bases not matched to a gene. CDR3 DNA sequence: TGTGCCAGCAGCTTGACAGGGGGCCGTCAGCCCCAGCATTTT. It yields the protein CASSLTGGRQPQHF. Filled out from reference TRBV11-2 and TRBJ1-5, the complete variable domain reads EAGVAQSPRYKIIEKRQSVAFWCNPISGHATLYWYQQILGQGPKLLIQFQNNGVVDDSQLPKDRFSAERLKGVDSTLKIQPAKLEDSAVYLCASSLTGGRQPQHFGDGTRLSIL.

DNA of the CDR3: TGCAGCGTTGATGGGGCAGGGGAAAGCTATGGCTACACCTTC. As protein: CSVDGAGESYGYTF. V usage is TRBV29-1 and J usage is TRBJ1-2; weak D call: TRBD1 (6 bases). Germline CDR1 SQVTM, CDR2 ANQGSEA. The CDR3 consists of 14 residues. With 3 bases removed from V and 4 bases from J, the gap between germline ends came to 15 bases.

This sequence joins TRBV9 and TRBJ2-5, with 9 bases lining up with TRBD1. With V trimmed by 3 bases and J by 5 bases, 2 bases remained unmatched. CDR1 SGDLS and CDR2 YYNGEE come from the germline V gene. CDR3 length: 13 amino acids. The CDR3 DNA sequence: TGTGCCAGCAGCGACGACAGGGGGGAGACCCAGTACTTC. Its translation: CASSDDRGETQYF.

This chain connects TRBV5-4 to TRBJ2-7; D uncertain. The germline V and J ends were trimmed by 0 bases and 6 bases, with 7 bases remaining between them. The CDR3 loop spans 12 amino acids. The germline V gene encodes CDR1 SGHNT and CDR2 YYREEE (reference sequence). The CDR3 loop reads CASSLGNSEQYF. As DNA, the CDR3 is TGTGCCAGCAGCTTGGGTAACTCCGAGCAGTACTTC.

The chain joins TRBV20-1 to TRBJ2-3, with D unresolved. CDR1 and CDR2 (germline): DFQATT, SNEGSKA (reference sequence). CDR3 size: 11 residues. The CDR3 region has the DNA TGCAGCGGCAGCGACACAGATACGCAGTATTTT. This codes for CSGSDTDTQYF.

This clone was observed a few times. This chain uses TRBV19 with TRBJ2-5; 9 bases fit TRBD2. CDR1 is LNHDA and CDR2 is SQIVND in the germline V gene (reference sequence). CDR3 length: 14 amino acids. Trimming cost V 10 bases and J 5 bases; bases outside gene matches: 11. The CDR3: CATGIAGVGETQYF. Here the CDR3 DNA reads TGTGCCACTGGGATAGCGGGAGTCGGGGAGACCCAGTACTTC.

CDR3 in amino acids: CSVDFGDNQPQHF. Written as DNA, the CDR3 is TGCAGCGTTGACTTTGGAGACAATCAGCCCCAGCATTTT. The V call is TRBV29-1, the J call TRBJ1-5; D unclear. V lost 3 bases, J lost 3 bases, and 9 bases lay in between. CDR3 size: 13 residues. Germline lookup yields CDR1 SQVTM and CDR2 ANQGSEA.

This clone came up a few times. The CDR3 reads CASSLDLGGGNYGYTF. The DNA of the CDR3 is TGTGCCAGCAGCTTAGATCTCGGGGGGGGAAACTATGGCTACACCTTC. This chain joins TRBV11-2 and TRBJ1-2; a possible D gene is TRBD1 (5 bases). Trimming shortened V by 0 bases and J by 2 bases, and 13 bases separated the two germline ends. The CDR3 totals 16 residues. Germline lookup yields CDR1 SGHAT and CDR2 FQNNGV.

The chain carries TRBV18 and TRBJ2-7; possibly TRBD1 for D (6 bases). Germline lookup yields CDR1 KGHSH and CDR2 LQKENI. The CDR3 covers 14 residues. V lost 3 bases to trimming and J lost 3 bases, with 12 bases between them. CDR3 DNA: TGTGCCAGCTCACCCGGGCCAGGGGACTACGAGCAGTACTTC. It translates to CASSPGPGDYEQYF.

This clone turned up a few times. The chain links TRBV27 to TRBJ1-1; tentative D call: TRBD1 (5 bases). Trimming took 4 bases from V and 0 from J, leaving 15 bases between them. Germline CDR1 MNHEY, CDR2 SMNVEV (reference sequence). The CDR3 spans 16 residues. In nucleotides, the CDR3 is TGTGCCAGCAGTTCCGGACATGTTCCAATGAACACTGAAGCTTTCTTT. This encodes CASSSGHVPMNTEAFF.

V usage is TRBV6-6 and J usage is TRBJ2-3, with 7 bases that match TRBD1. The ends lost 4 bases at V and 4 bases at J; junction bases unmatched: 5. The CDR3 contains 14 residues. The germline V gene encodes CDR1 MNHNY and CDR2 SVGAGI (reference sequence). The CDR3 loop is CASSSGTAADTQYF. The CDR3 nucleotides read TGTGCCAGCAGTTCCGGGACAGCCGCAGATACGCAGTATTTT.

This chain connects TRBV28 to TRBJ2-7, with 8 bases matching TRBD2. CDR1 MDHEN and CDR2 SYDVKM come from the germline V gene. The trim removed 7 bases at V and 9 bases at J, leaving 23 bases unmatched. The CDR3 length is 17 residues. The DNA of the CDR3 is TGTGCCAGCACCATACCCCGGGGGGGCGGGATACCTACGAGGCAGTACTTC. Residues: CASTIPRGGGIPTRQYF.

The chain employs TRBV7-9 and TRBJ1-6; D not resolved. There are 13 residues in the CDR3. Trimming took off 1 base at V and 10 bases at J, with 8 bases between the two ends. CDR1 is SEHNR and CDR2 is FQNEAQ in the germline V gene (reference sequence). CDR3 protein: CASSLGLSSPLHF. DNA for the CDR3: TGTGCCAGCAGCTTAGGACTTTCATCACCCCTCCACTTT.

The chain carries TRBV6-2 or TRBV6-3 and TRBJ1-4, with a possible D match to TRBD1 (5 bases). V lost 6 bases, J lost 2 bases, and 16 bases lay in between. Germline CDR1 reads MNHEY; CDR2 reads SVGEGT. This CDR3 contains 16 residues. The CDR3 DNA follows: TGTGCCAGCAGACCTGCGGCGGGGGGTACTAATGAAAAACTGTTTTTT. This sequence encodes CASRPAAGGTNEKLFF.